One sample yielded the 25 T cell receptor beta chains listed below, sequenced in a study of response to subunit inactivated influenza vaccine. TCRdb reprocessed the RT-PCR reads via MiXCR and lists one record per CDR3 protein. The data hold around 470,000 distinct CDR3 sequences, with less than 7.5% observed a single time. The input for sequencing was PBMCs from blood, taken 23 months after vaccination. The source of these receptors is a man between 50 and 69 years old who received an inactivated influenza vaccine.

This clonotype has at least ten counts. This chain connects TRBV3-1 to TRBJ2-3; no clear D. CDR1 is LGHDT, CDR2 YNNKEL, per germline (reference sequence). V was pared by 2 bases and J by 7 bases, with 13 bases between. CDR3 length: 14 amino acids. DNA of the CDR3: TGTGCCAGCAGCCAACCTGACGGACGCTATACGCAGTATTTT. Translating it yields CASSQPDGRYTQYF.

The chain couples TRBV12-3 or TRBV12-4 to TRBJ2-1; 11 nucleotides match TRBD1. The CDR3 totals 16 residues. V was pared by 6 bases and J by 9 bases, with 13 bases of the junction left unmatched. The CDR3 region has the DNA TGTGCCAGCAGCCCTTGGACAGGGGGCTTTAGTAGTGAGCAGTTCTTC. This sequence encodes CASSPWTGGFSSEQFF.

Only a few counts were recorded for this clonotype. The V gene is TRBV19, the J gene TRBJ2-7, with a tentative D call TRBD1 (6 bases). V dropped 1 base and J dropped 3 bases, with 19 bases sitting between them. The CDR3 is made up of 17 amino acids. Germline lookup yields CDR1 LNHDA and CDR2 SQIVND (reference sequence). CDR3 DNA: TGTGCCAGTAGTATAGCTCCCGGGGACACCTACCTCTACGAGCAGTACTTC. Amino acids: CASSIAPGDTYLYEQYF.

The table lists this clonotype with many counts. The chain links TRBV7-2 to TRBJ1-5, with D unresolved. The CDR3 consists of 12 residues. Trimming shortened V by 5 bases and J by 4 bases, and 6 bases separated the two germline ends. Germline CDR1 reads SGHTA; CDR2 reads FQGNSA. CDR3 amino acids: CASSGYNQPQHF. CDR3 nucleotide sequence: TGTGCCAGCAGCGGATATAATCAGCCCCAGCATTTT.

This clonotype was seen many times. V is TRBV12-3 or TRBV12-4 and J is TRBJ1-5; TRBD1 matches 7 bases. V lost 5 bases to trimming and J lost 2 bases; unmatched junction nucleotides: 3. This CDR3 is 14 amino acids long. The CDR3 nucleotides are TGTGCCAGCAGTACAGGGGCGGGCAATCAGCCCCAGCATTTT. It codes for CASSTGAGNQPQHF.

The gene calls are TRBV20-1 and TRBJ2-1, with TRBD2 matching 11 bases. The trim removed 3 bases at V and 8 bases at J, leaving 15 bases unmatched. Germline V CDR1 and CDR2: DFQATT, SNEGSKA (reference sequence). The CDR3 has 17 amino acids. CDR3 protein: CSASPTPGTSGFYEQFF. DNA of the CDR3: TGCAGTGCTAGCCCCACCCCCGGGACTAGCGGCTTCTATGAGCAGTTCTTC.

The sample holds many counts of this clonotype. A read error is possible here, since a much larger clone lies one base away. The CDR3 sequence: CAISESREQYF. As DNA, the CDR3 is TGTGCCATCAGTGAGTCGAGGGAGCAGTACTTC. The chain combines TRBV10-3 with TRBJ2-7; D remains ambiguous. V lost 0 bases and J lost 7, with 4 bases in between. This CDR3 is built from 11 residues. Germline V gene lookup returns CDR1 ENHRY and CDR2 SYGVKD.

This clonotype appeared many times. This chain links TRBV20-1 with TRBJ1-6; 7 positions match TRBD1. Unmatched junction bases numbered 6, after V lost 4 bases and J lost 6 bases. CDR3 length: 14 residues. Per germline, CDR1 DFQATT and CDR2 SNEGSKA (reference sequence). CDR3 in amino acids: CSATDRASNSPLHF. The CDR3, as DNA: TGCAGTGCTACCGACAGGGCTAGTAATTCACCCCTCCACTTT.

As DNA, the CDR3 is TGTGCCAGCAGCGAAATGGCGGGAGGAAGCTACGAGCAGTACTTC. This codes for CASSEMAGGSYEQYF. The rearrangement uses TRBV11-1 and TRBJ2-7; 8 nucleotides agree with TRBD2. With 5 bases clipped from V and 3 bases from J, the junction kept 9 bases outside the gene matches. Per germline, CDR1 SGHAT and CDR2 FQDESV (reference sequence). The CDR3 consists of 15 residues.

This clonotype showed up many times. The chain recombines TRBV12-3 or TRBV12-4 with TRBJ2-3, with 7 bases fitting TRBD1. J was trimmed by 3 bases and V by 6 bases; bases with no gene match: 6. CDR3 size: 14 residues. Here the CDR3 reads CASRPTGLTDTQYF. In DNA form, the CDR3 reads TGTGCCAGCAGACCGACAGGGTTAACAGATACGCAGTATTTT.

This clonotype appeared many times. The V call is TRBV11-2, the J call TRBJ2-1; 7 positions agree with TRBD2. The junction had 1 base not matched to a gene; V was cut back by 0 bases and J by 8 bases. The CDR3 sequence is 13 residues long. Germline values: CDR1 SGHAT, CDR2 FQNNGV. CDR3 DNA: TGTGCCAGCAGCTTAGAAAGCGGGGATGAGCAGTTCTTC. This encodes CASSLESGDEQFF. The variable domain in full, completed from reference TRBV11-2 and TRBJ2-1, reads EAGVAQSPRYKIIEKRQSVAFWCNPISGHATLYWYQQILGQGPKLLIQFQNNGVVDDSQLPKDRFSAERLKGVDSTLKIQPAKLEDSAVYLCASSLESGDEQFFGPGTRLTVL.

The CDR3: CSTRQGSGNTIYF. The CDR3 DNA reads as TGCAGTACTCGACAGGGCTCTGGAAACACCATATATTTT. This chain joins TRBV20-1 and TRBJ1-3; 7 nucleotides align to TRBD1. The CDR3 is made up of 13 amino acids. The ends lost 8 bases at V and 0 bases at J; junction bases unmatched: 4. Germline V gives CDR1 DFQATT, CDR2 SNEGSKA (reference sequence).

The rearrangement joins TRBV5-6 to TRBJ2-5, with D hard to call. This CDR3 is built from 12 residues. V was trimmed by 2 bases and J by 5 bases, leaving 7 bases between them. The V gene's germline CDR1 is SGHDT and CDR2 YYEEEE. CDR3 coding DNA: TGTGCCAGCAGCTTCAGTTTGGAGACCCAGTACTTC. This gives the protein CASSFSLETQYF.

This clonotype was detected only a few times. V and J are TRBV11-1 and TRBJ2-2, with D uncertain. Germline V gene data show CDR1 as SGHAT and CDR2 as FQDESV (reference sequence). Between the trimmed V and J ends, which lost 10 bases and 0 bases, there was a span of 24 bases. The CDR3 has 18 residues. CDR3 nucleotide sequence: TGTGCCAACCTCCCCCCCCTTTTGGATCTAGCGAACACCGGGGAGCTGTTTTTT. Encoded protein: CANLPPLLDLANTGELFF.

This clonotype has a handful of counts. This chain joins TRBV29-1 and TRBJ2-1, with TRBD1 identical over 7 bases. J was trimmed by 6 bases and V by 3 bases; bases with no gene match: 5. From germline, CDR1 is SQVTM and CDR2 ANQGSEA. This CDR3 spans 13 amino acids. CDR3: CSVESGQTNEQFF. For the CDR3, the DNA is TGCAGCGTTGAGTCGGGACAGACCAATGAGCAGTTCTTC.

The chain combines TRBV14 with TRBJ2-3; no definite D call. V was trimmed by 0 bases and J by 3 bases, leaving 16 bases between them. The length of the CDR3 is 17 residues. Germline V lookup: CDR1 SGHDN, CDR2 FVKESK. The CDR3 here is CASSQDTGPDGTDTQYF. CDR3 DNA sequence: TGTGCCAGCAGCCAAGATACGGGCCCCGACGGGACAGATACGCAGTATTTT.

This rearrangement joins TRBV28 to TRBJ2-3; 9 bases fit TRBD2. Germline V gives CDR1 MDHEN, CDR2 SYDVKM. CDR3 length equals 14 residues. V was pared by 2 bases and J by 7 bases, with 4 bases of the junction left unmatched. The CDR3 DNA is TGTGCCAGCAGTTTACTAGCGGGGCACTATACGCAGTATTTT. This encodes CASSLLAGHYTQYF.

This clonotype turned up a few times. The chain combines TRBV7-9 with TRBJ2-5, with D hard to call. V was pared by 5 bases and J by 3 bases, with 13 bases between. Germline CDR1 is SEHNR and CDR2 is FQNEAQ (reference sequence). The CDR3 sequence is 14 residues long. In nucleotides, the CDR3 is TGTGCCAGCAGCCTTGGGAACCACAAAGAGACCCAGTACTTC. Translated: CASSLGNHKETQYF.

The table lists this clonotype with a few counts. The chain is built from TRBV7-2 and TRBJ1-1; D may be TRBD1 (6 bases). Germline assignment: CDR1 SGHTA and CDR2 FQGNSA. Trimming pared 1 base from V and 0 bases from J, leaving 9 bases between. CDR3 length: 15 amino acids. In DNA, the CDR3 is TGTGCCAGCAGCTTAGGGGACACATTGAACACTGAAGCTTTCTTT. Translated: CASSLGDTLNTEAFF.

This clonotype was seen repeatedly, ten times or more. The rearrangement uses TRBV15 and TRBJ2-7; perhaps D is TRBD1 or TRBD2 (5 bases each). V shed 2 bases and J shed 0 bases, with 26 bases lying between them. The CDR3 spans 20 residues. The germline V gene encodes CDR1 LNHNV and CDR2 YYDKDF (reference sequence). The CDR3, as DNA: TGTGCCACCAGCAGACTTAAACTCCCCCCGGGACCCACACCCTCCTACGAGCAGTACTTC. Translated: CATSRLKLPPGPTPSYEQYF.

This clonotype occurred a few times. V gene TRBV7-8 combines with J gene TRBJ1-6; the D is unclear. Germline V gene lookup returns CDR1 SGHVS and CDR2 FQNEAQ. V lost 1 base and J 7 bases, leaving 8 bases between the germline ends. The CDR3 loop spans 14 amino acids. This CDR3 is CASSLERMNSPLHF. DNA for the CDR3: TGTGCCAGCAGCTTAGAGCGGATGAATTCACCCCTCCACTTT.

This clonotype was observed many times. The chain is built from TRBV18 and TRBJ2-7; 8 bases fit TRBD1. This CDR3 region has 14 residues. Losses at the gene ends were 8 bases for V and 2 bases for J; bases not matched to a gene: 8. Germline V gives CDR1 KGHSH, CDR2 LQKENI. The CDR3 nucleotides read TGTGCCAGCAGCCCCCGGGACAGGCCCTACGAGCAGTACTTC. This gives the protein CASSPRDRPYEQYF.

The chain joins TRBV4-3 to TRBJ2-7; D possibly corresponds to TRBD1 (5 bases). CDR3 size: 14 residues. V dropped 3 bases and J dropped 0 bases, with 9 bases sitting between them. CDR1 LGHNA and CDR2 YSLEER come from the germline V gene. The CDR3 spells CASSHRTSSYEQYF. Written as DNA, the CDR3 is TGCGCCAGCAGCCACCGGACAAGCTCCTACGAGCAGTACTTC.

The chain joins TRBV28 to TRBJ1-1, with 8 bases lining up with TRBD1. Germline-derived CDR1 and CDR2 are MDHEN and SYDVKM. CDR3 length: 17 amino acids. The ends lost 2 bases at V and 4 bases at J; junction bases unmatched: 12. The CDR3 DNA is TGTGCCAGCAGTTTAACGGGGCAGGGGGCTCATGGCACTGAAGCTTTCTTT. Translated, it gives CASSLTGQGAHGTEAFF.

This clonotype was detected ten times or more. The junction does not match germline at one end; this may be a read error. J is TRBJ2-7 and V is TRBV27; D ambiguous. Germline CDR1 is MNHEY and CDR2 is SMNVEV (reference sequence). The CDR3 runs 13 residues. CDR3 DNA: TGCGCCAGCAGCTTGTTTGGCGGCTACGAGCAGTACTTC. Translation gives CASSLFGGYEQYF.